The 21 T cell receptor beta chains presented below share a single source sample, sequenced in a study of blood T cell repertoires in COVID-19. Assay: immunoSEQ multiplex PCR; the TCRdb copy retains only in-frame clones and omits some. The data contain around 100,000 clones, 70% to 85% of them singletons. The sequenced sample consisted of peripheral blood. The receptors stem from a human donor in a cohort sampled during active COVID-19.

This clone turned up a few times. The V call is TRBV14, the J call TRBJ1-2; 7 bases align to TRBD1. The V gene's germline CDR1 is SGHDN and CDR2 FVKESK. CDR3 size: 15 residues. Trimming removed 0 bases from V and 8 bases from J; junction bases left unmatched: 9. CDR3 region: CASSQEPTGSRGYTF. Written as DNA, the CDR3 is TGTGCCAGCAGCCAAGAGCCGACAGGGTCGCGGGGCTACACCTTC. Drawing the rest from reference TRBV14 and TRBJ1-2, the complete variable domain is EAGVTQFPSHSVIEKGQTVTLRCDPISGHDNLYWYRRVMGKEIKFLLHFVKESKQDESGMPNNRFLAERTGGTYSTLKVQPAELEDSGVYFCASSQEPTGSRGYTFGSGTRLTVV.

The V and J genes are TRBV6-5 and TRBJ2-7, with 8 positions matching TRBD1. This CDR3 spans 13 amino acids. From germline, CDR1 is MNHEY and CDR2 SVGAGI. The V segment lost 6 bases and the J segment 6 bases; nucleotides outside the gene matches: 7. CDR3 protein: CASRPGQGGEQYF. The CDR3 nucleotides read TGTGCCAGCAGACCCGGACAGGGTGGCGAGCAGTACTTC.

In this sample, this clone turned up a few times. J is TRBJ2-7 and V is TRBV7-2, with a possible D match to TRBD2 (5 bases). This CDR3 has 14 amino acids. With 5 bases removed from V and 3 bases from J, the gap between germline ends came to 14 bases. Germline V gives CDR1 SGHTA, CDR2 FQGNSA. CDR3 region: CASSPRRAGYEQYF. The CDR3, as DNA: TGTGCCAGCAGCCCTAGACGGGCGGGCTACGAGCAGTACTTC.

Of note for this clone: The junction departs from the called germline gene at one end, perhaps through a read error. The chain is built from TRBV10-1 and TRBJ2-3; a weak D match, TRBD2 (6 bases). The CDR3 sequence is 9 residues long. CDR1 WNHNN and CDR2 SYGVQD come from the germline V gene (reference sequence). The CDR3 protein is CASTNPTSF. The CDR3, as DNA: TGCGCCAGCACCAACCCGACTAGTTTT.

V and J are TRBV11-2 and TRBJ2-5; 8 nucleotides match TRBD2. Unmatched junction bases numbered 5, after V lost 3 bases and J lost 5 bases. The CDR3 runs 14 residues. From germline, CDR1 is SGHAT and CDR2 FQNNGV. The CDR3 region is CASSFLPGGETQYF. The CDR3 region has the DNA TGTGCCAGCAGCTTTTTACCGGGGGGGGAGACCCAGTACTTC.

The V and J genes are TRBV29-1 and TRBJ1-2, with TRBD1 identical over 7 bases. Germline loops: CDR1 SQVTM, CDR2 ANQGSEA. This CDR3 comprises 13 residues. J lost 2 bases, V lost 6 bases, and 6 bases had no gene match. Written as DNA, the CDR3 is TGCAGCGTACCGGGACAGACAAACTATGGCTACACCTTC. It yields the protein CSVPGQTNYGYTF.

CDR3 DNA sequence: TGTGCCAGCTCACCACCGCGGAGCCCCAGCAATCAGCCCCAGCATTTT. It translates to CASSPPRSPSNQPQHF. J is TRBJ1-5 and V is TRBV18; D is uncertain. Germline loops: CDR1 KGHSH, CDR2 LQKENI. Trimming removed 0 bases from V and 1 base from J, with 10 bases in between. The CDR3 extends over 16 amino acids.

Only a few counts were recorded for this clone. J is TRBJ1-2 and V is TRBV6-6, with 7 bases that match TRBD1. Germline-derived CDR1 and CDR2 are MNHNY and SVGAGI (reference sequence). V shed 6 bases, J shed 8 bases, and the junction held 9 bases outside the gene matches. This CDR3 has 13 amino acids. Here the CDR3 reads CASRGDRKFGYTF. The CDR3 DNA reads as TGTGCCAGCAGGGGGGACAGAAAATTCGGCTACACCTTC.

The chain links TRBV20-1 to TRBJ1-1; D is unresolved. Germline CDR1 DFQATT, CDR2 SNEGSKA (reference sequence). V dropped 1 base and J dropped 5 bases, with 5 bases sitting between them. There are 11 residues in the CDR3. Written as DNA, the CDR3 is TGCAGTGCTAGAGTGCAGACTGAAGCTTTCTTT. This sequence encodes CSARVQTEAFF.

Of note for this clone: The junction departs from the called germline gene at one end, perhaps through a read error. The chain has TRBV18 and TRBJ2-1; 12 nucleotides line up with TRBD1. Germline V gives CDR1 KGHSH, CDR2 LQKENI. This CDR3 region has 16 residues. CDR3 amino acids: CASSPSGTGGYDEQFF. CDR3 nucleotides: TGTGCCAGCTCACCCTCCGGGACAGGGGGCTACGATGAGCAGTTCTTC.

The J gene is TRBJ1-2, the V gene TRBV3-1 (or the pseudogene TRBV3-2), with a possible D match to TRBD1 (6 bases). This CDR3 spans 13 amino acids. CDR1 is LGHDT and CDR2 is YNNKEL in the germline V gene (reference sequence). V was pared by 4 bases and J by 6 bases, with 12 bases between. The CDR3: CASSPGARHGYTF. The CDR3 region has the DNA TGTGCCAGCAGCCCAGGGGCCAGGCATGGCTACACCTTC.

The CDR3 protein is CASSHDPSGSYNEQFF. For the CDR3, the DNA is TGCGCCAGCAGCCACGATCCTAGCGGTTCCTACAATGAGCAGTTCTTC. V gene TRBV4-1 combines with J gene TRBJ2-1; 7 positions agree with TRBD2. The CDR3 loop spans 16 amino acids. V was clipped by 3 bases and J by 1 base; unmatched bases: 6. Germline V gives CDR1 MGHRA, CDR2 YSYEKL.

The chain carries TRBV5-5 and TRBJ2-5, with 11 bases fitting TRBD2. The CDR3 contains 15 residues. The V segment lost 1 base and the J segment 3 bases; nucleotides outside the gene matches: 2. Germline loops: CDR1 SGHKS, CDR2 YYEKEE (reference sequence). CDR3 coding DNA: TGTGCCAGCAGCTTGACTAGCGGGAGAGAAGAGACCCAGTACTTC. It translates to CASSLTSGREETQYF.

This chain connects TRBV5-1 to TRBJ1-4; 11 bases line up with TRBD1. Germline V gene lookup returns CDR1 SGHRS and CDR2 YFSETQ. J gave up 5 bases and V 4 bases, and 10 bases lay outside the gene matches. This CDR3 has 17 amino acids. The CDR3 sequence is CASSPGQGAYRNEKLFF. In DNA form, the CDR3 reads TGCGCCAGCAGCCCCGGACAGGGGGCGTATAGGAATGAAAAACTGTTTTTT.

The chain joins TRBV29-1 to TRBJ1-2; 8 bases agree with TRBD1. Germline-derived CDR1 and CDR2 are SQVTM and ANQGSEA. V shed 7 bases and J 1 base; nucleotides not matched to a gene: 14. The CDR3 runs 16 residues. The DNA of the CDR3 is TGCAGCGCCCAAGGGGACAGGAACGGCCTTAACTATGGCTACACCTTC. It encodes CSAQGDRNGLNYGYTF.

This clone was seen once. V gene TRBV7-2 combines with J gene TRBJ1-5, with TRBD1 matching 9 bases. Germline CDR1 SGHTA, CDR2 FQGNSA. This CDR3 is built from 14 residues. The junction had 6 bases not matched to a gene; V was cut back by 5 bases and J by 7 bases. In DNA, the CDR3 is TGTGCCAGCAGCCCACAGGGGGCGGGACAGCCCCAGCATTTT. Its translation: CASSPQGAGQPQHF.

V usage is TRBV5-8 and J usage is TRBJ1-2; a possible D gene is TRBD1 (5 bases). This CDR3 is built from 12 residues. Germline V lookup: CDR1 SGHTS, CDR2 YDEGEE. The ends were cut back, 4 bases at V and 6 bases at J, with 10 bases in the middle. CDR3 sequence reads: CASSQRGNGYTF. The CDR3, as DNA: TGTGCCAGCAGCCAAAGGGGTAATGGCTACACCTTC.

This clone appeared many times. This chain joins TRBV7-8 and TRBJ1-5; D may be TRBD1 (5 bases). From germline, CDR1 is SGHVS and CDR2 FQNEAQ. The germline V and J ends were trimmed by 4 bases and 0 bases, with 10 bases remaining between them. This CDR3 has 15 amino acids. CDR3 sequence: CASSSAGNSNQPQHF. CDR3 in DNA: TGTGCCAGCAGCTCCGCAGGGAATAGCAATCAGCCCCAGCATTTT.

The rearrangement uses TRBV5-6 and TRBJ2-5; 7 bases fit TRBD1. Germline CDR1 reads SGHDT; CDR2 reads YYEEEE. J gave up 10 bases and V 3 bases, and 15 bases lay outside the gene matches. This CDR3 comprises 15 residues. As DNA, the CDR3 is TGTGCCAGCAGCTGGGACAGAACTCCCCAGAAAATCCAGTACTTC. This gives the protein CASSWDRTPQKIQYF.

The chain couples TRBV15 to TRBJ2-1; 10 bases are shared with TRBD2. CDR1 and CDR2 (germline): LNHNV, YYDKDF (reference sequence). Trimming at V came to 5 bases and at J to 0 bases, leaving 13 bases not matched to a gene. This CDR3 is built from 19 residues. As DNA, the CDR3 is TGTGCCACCAGCCAACTCCCATGGACTAGCGGTAACTCCTACAATGAGCAGTTCTTC. Its protein is CATSQLPWTSGNSYNEQFF.

This rearrangement joins TRBV6-5 to TRBJ1-1, with D maybe TRBD1 (5 bases). CDR3 length: 11 amino acids. Germline values: CDR1 MNHEY, CDR2 SVGAGI. V was shortened by 5 bases and J by 8 bases, with 9 bases between the two germline ends. CDR3 loop: CASSRGTEAFF. The CDR3 DNA follows: TGTGCCAGCAGTCGGGGGACGGAAGCTTTCTTT.